This entry lists 9 T cell receptor beta chains sequenced from one sample in a study of blood T cell repertoires in COVID-19. The repertoire was sequenced with immunoSEQ multiplex PCR; TCRdb's copy has only in-frame clones and lacks some. The sample has about 300,000 clones, over 85% seen once. Sequencing used PBMCs or T cells enriched from blood (not recorded which). The source is a woman aged 45-60 years who had been exposed to COVID-19.

The chain carries TRBV12-3 or TRBV12-4 and TRBJ2-7; a weak D match, TRBD1 (5 bases). The CDR3 is 13 residues long. The germline V and J ends were trimmed by 8 bases and 3 bases, with 14 bases remaining between them. The CDR3 DNA is TGTGCCAGCGGCCTAGGGGTCCACTACGAGCAGTACTTC. Its translation: CASGLGVHYEQYF.

The gene calls are TRBV9 and TRBJ1-1; D perhaps matches TRBD1 (5 bases). Germline V gene lookup returns CDR1 SGDLS and CDR2 YYNGEE. The CDR3 totals 14 residues. The V end lost 0 bases, the J end lost 4 bases, and 10 bases lay between the germline ends. The CDR3 bases are TGTGCCAGCAGCGTAGCCTCAGGGTCCACTGAAGCTTTCTTT. It translates to CASSVASGSTEAFF.

V and J are TRBV19 and TRBJ1-3; 8 bases fit TRBD1. The CDR3 loop spans 14 amino acids. V shed 3 bases, J shed 2 bases, and the junction held 0 bases outside the gene matches. From germline, CDR1 is LNHDA and CDR2 SQIVND (reference sequence). CDR3 nucleotide sequence: TGTGCCAGTAGTATCAGGGGGCCTGGAAACACCATATATTTT. Amino acid sequence: CASSIRGPGNTIYF.

The rearrangement links TRBV2 to TRBJ2-3; TRBD1 matches at 9 bases. V trimming: 5 bases; J trimming: 14 bases; junction bases outside the gene matches: 11. Germline V gene lookup returns CDR1 SNHLY and CDR2 FYNNEI. The CDR3 loop spans 13 amino acids. The DNA of the CDR3 is TGTGCCAGCAGTTCCGACCCGGGACAGGGCCCGTATTTT. Translation gives CASSSDPGQGPYF.

On this clone: At one end the junction does not follow the germline gene, possibly because of a read error. This chain joins TRBV7-7 and TRBJ2-5; 9 nucleotides match TRBD1. Germline V gives CDR1 SSHAT, CDR2 FNYEAQ (reference sequence). This CDR3 contains 14 residues. As DNA, the CDR3 is TGTGCTAGCAGCCCCAGGACAGGGGAAGAGACCCAGTACTTC. This codes for CASSPRTGEETQYF.

The chain employs TRBV6-1 and TRBJ1-3; 8 bases align to TRBD1. Germline V gives CDR1 MNHNS, CDR2 SASEGT. The CDR3 covers 17 residues. J gave up 2 bases and V 0 bases, and 6 bases lay outside the gene matches. CDR3 region: CASSEASQGAAGNTIYF. As DNA, the CDR3 is TGTGCCAGCAGTGAAGCCTCGCAGGGGGCTGCTGGAAACACCATATATTTT.

In this sample, this clone turned up a few times. This sequence joins TRBV10-3 and TRBJ1-2; 10 bases are a match to TRBD1. J gave up 1 base and V 3 bases, and 5 bases lay outside the gene matches. Germline V CDR1 and CDR2: ENHRY, SYGVKD. CDR3 size: 16 residues. For the CDR3, the DNA is TGTGCCATCAGTGATATAGGGACAGGGGATAACTATGGCTACACCTTC. Translation: CAISDIGTGDNYGYTF.

In its sample, this clone was seen once. The CDR3 is CASEFSGYSNQPQHF. The CDR3 DNA sequence: TGTGCCAGCGAGTTTTCGGGTTATAGCAATCAGCCCCAGCATTTT. This sequence joins TRBV28 and TRBJ1-5, with D unclear. This CDR3 contains 15 residues. Germline CDR1 is MDHEN and CDR2 is SYDVKM. Trimming left V 8 bases short and J 0 bases short, with 14 bases between.

The chain joins TRBV5-1 to TRBJ2-5; D unclear. V was clipped by 0 bases and J by 5 bases, with 11 bases between them. The CDR3 is 14 residues long. Germline V lookup: CDR1 SGHRS, CDR2 YFSETQ. The CDR3 is CASSLGQAKETQYF. The CDR3 nucleotides are TGCGCCAGCAGCTTGGGGCAGGCGAAGGAGACCCAGTACTTC.